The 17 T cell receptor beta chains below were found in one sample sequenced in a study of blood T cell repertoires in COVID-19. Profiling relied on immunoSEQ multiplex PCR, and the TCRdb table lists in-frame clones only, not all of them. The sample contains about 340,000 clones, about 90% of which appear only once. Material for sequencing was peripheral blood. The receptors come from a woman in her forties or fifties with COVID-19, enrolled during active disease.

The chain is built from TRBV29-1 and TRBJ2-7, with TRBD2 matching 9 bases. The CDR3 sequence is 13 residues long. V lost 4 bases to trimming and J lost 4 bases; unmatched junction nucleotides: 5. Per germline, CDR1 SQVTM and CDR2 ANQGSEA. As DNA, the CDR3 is TGCAGCGTTGGGTTGCGGGGGGGTTACGAGCAGTACTTC. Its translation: CSVGLRGGYEQYF.

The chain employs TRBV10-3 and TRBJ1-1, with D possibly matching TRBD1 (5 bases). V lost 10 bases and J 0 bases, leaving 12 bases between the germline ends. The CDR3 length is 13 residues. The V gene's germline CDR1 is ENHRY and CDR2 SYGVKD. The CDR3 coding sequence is TGTGCCACCCAAGGGGTCATGAACACTGAAGCTTTCTTT. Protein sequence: CATQGVMNTEAFF.

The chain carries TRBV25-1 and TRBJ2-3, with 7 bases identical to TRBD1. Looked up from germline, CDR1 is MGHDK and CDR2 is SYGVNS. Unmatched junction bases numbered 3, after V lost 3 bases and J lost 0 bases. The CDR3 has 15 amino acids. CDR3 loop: CASSETGTSTDTQYF. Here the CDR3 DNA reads TGTGCCAGCAGTGAGACAGGGACGAGCACAGATACGCAGTATTTT.

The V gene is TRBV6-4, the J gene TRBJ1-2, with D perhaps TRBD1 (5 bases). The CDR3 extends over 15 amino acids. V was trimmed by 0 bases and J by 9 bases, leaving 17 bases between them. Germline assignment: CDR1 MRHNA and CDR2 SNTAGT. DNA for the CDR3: TGTGCCAGCAGTGACTCTTTCACAGGCTACCGTAGCTACACCTTC. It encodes CASSDSFTGYRSYTF.

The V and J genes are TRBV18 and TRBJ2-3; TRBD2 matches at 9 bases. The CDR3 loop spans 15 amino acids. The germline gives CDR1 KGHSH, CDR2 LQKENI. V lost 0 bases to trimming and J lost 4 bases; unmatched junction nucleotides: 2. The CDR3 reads CASSPPTSGADTQYF. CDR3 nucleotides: TGTGCCAGCTCACCACCGACTAGCGGAGCAGATACGCAGTATTTT.

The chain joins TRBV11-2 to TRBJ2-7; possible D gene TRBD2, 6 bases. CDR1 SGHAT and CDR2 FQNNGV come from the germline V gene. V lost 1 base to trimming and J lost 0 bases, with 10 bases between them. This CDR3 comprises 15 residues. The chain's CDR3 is CASSLVAVSSYEQYF. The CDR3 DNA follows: TGTGCCAGCAGCTTAGTAGCGGTAAGCTCCTACGAGCAGTACTTC.

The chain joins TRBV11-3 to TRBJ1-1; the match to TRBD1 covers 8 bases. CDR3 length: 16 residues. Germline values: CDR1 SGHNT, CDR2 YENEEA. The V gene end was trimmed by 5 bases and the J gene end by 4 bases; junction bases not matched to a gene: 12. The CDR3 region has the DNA TGTGCCAGCAGCGGGAGGACAGGGCCCCGCCGCACTGAAGCTTTCTTT. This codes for CASSGRTGPRRTEAFF.

CDR3 in DNA: TGCAGTGCTAGACCCGGAGATACGCAGTATTTT. It codes for CSARPGDTQYF. The rearrangement links TRBV20-1 to TRBJ2-3; D is uncertain. V was pared by 2 bases and J by 5 bases, with 5 bases between. There are 11 residues in the CDR3. From germline, CDR1 is DFQATT and CDR2 SNEGSKA (reference sequence).

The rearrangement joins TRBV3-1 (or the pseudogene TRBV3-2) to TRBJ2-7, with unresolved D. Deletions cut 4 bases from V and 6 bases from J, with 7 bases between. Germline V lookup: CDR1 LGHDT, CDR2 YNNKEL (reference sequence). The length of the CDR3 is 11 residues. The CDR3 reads CASSLASEQYF. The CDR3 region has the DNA TGTGCCAGCAGCCTAGCAAGCGAGCAGTACTTC.

CDR3 nucleotides: TGCGCCAGCAGCCAAGGGTCAGGGGTGATTGCCTACGAGCAGTACTTC. This translates into CASSQGSGVIAYEQYF. The chain couples TRBV4-1 to TRBJ2-7; tentatively, D is TRBD1 (6 bases). V was cut by 1 base and J by 2 bases, with 15 bases left in between. In germline, CDR1 is MGHRA, CDR2 YSYEKL. This CDR3 spans 16 amino acids.

CDR3 in amino acids: CASSYGGGLQETQYF. CDR3 DNA sequence: TGTGCCAGCAGTTATGGCGGAGGCCTCCAAGAGACCCAGTACTTC. This sequence joins TRBV6-2 or TRBV6-3 and TRBJ2-5, with a weak D call TRBD2 (5 bases). The CDR3 is 15 amino acids. Between the trimmed V and J ends, which lost 3 bases and 1 base, there was a span of 12 bases. The V gene's germline CDR1 is MNHEY and CDR2 SVGEGT.

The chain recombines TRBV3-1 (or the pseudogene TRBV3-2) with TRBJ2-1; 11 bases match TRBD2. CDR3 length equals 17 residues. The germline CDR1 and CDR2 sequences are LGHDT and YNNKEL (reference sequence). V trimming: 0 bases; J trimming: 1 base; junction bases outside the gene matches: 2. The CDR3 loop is CASSQEASGRSYNEQFF. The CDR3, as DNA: TGTGCCAGCAGCCAAGAAGCTAGCGGGAGGTCCTACAATGAGCAGTTCTTC.

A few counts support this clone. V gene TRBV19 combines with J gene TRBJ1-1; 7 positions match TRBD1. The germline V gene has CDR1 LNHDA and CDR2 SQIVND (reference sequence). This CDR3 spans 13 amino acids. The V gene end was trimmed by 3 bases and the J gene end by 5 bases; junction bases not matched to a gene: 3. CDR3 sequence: CASSMLDRTEAFF. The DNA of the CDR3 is TGTGCCAGTAGTATGCTGGACAGGACTGAAGCTTTCTTT.

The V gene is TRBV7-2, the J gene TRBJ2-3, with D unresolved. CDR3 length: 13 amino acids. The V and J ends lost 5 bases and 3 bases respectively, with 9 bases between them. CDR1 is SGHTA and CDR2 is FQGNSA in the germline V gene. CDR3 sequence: CASSISLTDTQYF. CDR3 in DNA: TGTGCCAGCAGCATAAGCCTGACAGATACGCAGTATTTT.

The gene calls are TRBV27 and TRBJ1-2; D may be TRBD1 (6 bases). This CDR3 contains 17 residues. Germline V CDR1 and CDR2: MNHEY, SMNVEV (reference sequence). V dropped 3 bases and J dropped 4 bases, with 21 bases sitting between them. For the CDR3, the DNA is TGTGCCAGCAGTTTTTCCCCCCGCGGGGGCAGGGGCTATGGCTACACCTTC. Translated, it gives CASSFSPRGGRGYGYTF.

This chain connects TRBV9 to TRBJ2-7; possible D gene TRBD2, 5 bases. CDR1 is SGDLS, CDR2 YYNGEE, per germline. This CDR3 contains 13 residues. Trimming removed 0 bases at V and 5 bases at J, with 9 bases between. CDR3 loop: CASSVGGGHEQYF. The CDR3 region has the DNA TGTGCCAGCAGCGTAGGTGGAGGCCACGAGCAGTACTTC.

CDR3 sequence (DNA): TGTGCCAGCAGAGTAACAGGGGGCGCGCGACAGCCCCAGCATTTT. Translated, it gives CASRVTGGARQPQHF. V usage is TRBV2 and J usage is TRBJ1-5, with 9 positions matching TRBD1. Losses at the gene ends were 6 bases for V and 7 bases for J; bases not matched to a gene: 10. Per the germline V gene, CDR1 is SNHLY and CDR2 is FYNNEI. CDR3 length: 15 residues.